Sequencing of this T cell receptor (beta chain) was carried out in a study of patients and donors after allogeneic stem cell transplantation (dated by TCRdb to between 2020 and 2021). The library was built by means of RT-PCR. Sequenced using a NextSeq 550. TCRdb reprocessing: public reads trimmed at Q25 with fastp, clones called with MiXCR, in-frame beta chains kept. Here each entry gathers all rows of one CDR3 protein and keeps the most common genes and DNA. In this sample the table shows 400,000 to 450,000 distinct CDR3 sequences, approximately 16% of which occur a single time. Of the sample, about 7% falls within the top ten clones. In the germline V gene, CDR1 corresponds to SQVTM and CDR2 to ANQGSEA. Inclusive of the bounding cysteine and phenylalanine, the CDR3 is 13 residues long. The read is trimmed to its CDR3 DNA, 39 bases read in frame from base 1. V is pruned by 6 bases and J by 6 bases, leaving 7 bases of the junction without a gene match.

This clonotype appeared a few times. There is no known antigen for this receptor. The sample holds no much larger clone one base away, and base qualities are not on file. Material: blood, either unsorted or a sorted T cell fraction (not recorded which). The clonotype comes from a human donor who was either an allogeneic HSCT recipient or a stem cell or donor lymphocyte infusion donor (not recorded which). It is not recorded whose cells these are; they may come from a transplant donor. This sequence uses TRBV29-1 and TRBJ1-1; 10 junctional bases match TRBD1. The CDR3: CSVSGTGASEAFF. The sequenced DNA: TGCAGCGTCTCCGGGACAGGGGCTTCTGAAGCTTTCTTT.